This T cell receptor beta chain was recovered during a study of shared clonotypes between healthy human individuals. Study overall: Donor ages ranged 18 to 49 years: a couple of women, a few men. Study-level results: With a few donors compared, approximately 5.5% of naive CD4 clonotypes were shared. Tissue TCR repertoires likely differ from these blood-only repertoires. Non-shared clonotypes had lower generation probabilities than clonotypes shared by all four sorted-subset donors.

Assay used: immunoSEQ multiplex PCR; TCRdb lists only in-frame clones, some missing. This sample has 1.5 million to 2.5 million clones, with about 94% found just once. Concerning this clone itself: The antigen is unknown.

Terminally differentiated effector memory CD45RA+ cells were left out of the naive CD8 fraction, which was CD45RO-negative and positively selected for CCR7. The germline CDR1 and CDR2 sequences are MDHEN and SYDVKM. Trimming took 6 bases from V and 5 from J, leaving 20 bases between them. The CDR3 is 15 residues long. The source material was naive CD8+ T cells sorted from blood. The chain employs TRBV28 and TRBJ2-7; D may be TRBD2 (7 bases). This sequence originates from a man aged 18 to 35 in good health. The DNA for the CDR3 is TGTGCCAGCAGCCTAACGCTGGGGGGGCAGAACGAGCAGTACTTC. The encoded protein is CASSLTLGGQNEQYF.